This T cell receptor (beta chain) comes out of a study of T cells after yellow fever vaccination. In this sample, this clonotype turned up a few times. V was cut by 5 bases and J by 8 bases, with 15 bases left in between. The V gene's germline CDR1 is LNHDA and CDR2 SQIVND (reference sequence). The length of the CDR3 is 14 residues. TCRdb ran MiXCR on the 5' RACE reads and lists one entry per CDR3 protein. The table has 450,000 to 650,000 distinct CDR3 sequences, approximately 13% seen once. The J gene is TRBJ1-4, the V gene TRBV19; possible D gene TRBD1, 6 bases. The receptor's source is a man between 25 and 39 years old who received the YFV17D yellow fever vaccine. The sample was PBMCs, taken on the day of the yellow fever booster vaccination. CDR3 loop: CASSFRRTEEKLFF. The CDR3 nucleotides read TGTGCCAGTAGTTTCCGACGGACAGAGGAAAAACTGTTTTTT.